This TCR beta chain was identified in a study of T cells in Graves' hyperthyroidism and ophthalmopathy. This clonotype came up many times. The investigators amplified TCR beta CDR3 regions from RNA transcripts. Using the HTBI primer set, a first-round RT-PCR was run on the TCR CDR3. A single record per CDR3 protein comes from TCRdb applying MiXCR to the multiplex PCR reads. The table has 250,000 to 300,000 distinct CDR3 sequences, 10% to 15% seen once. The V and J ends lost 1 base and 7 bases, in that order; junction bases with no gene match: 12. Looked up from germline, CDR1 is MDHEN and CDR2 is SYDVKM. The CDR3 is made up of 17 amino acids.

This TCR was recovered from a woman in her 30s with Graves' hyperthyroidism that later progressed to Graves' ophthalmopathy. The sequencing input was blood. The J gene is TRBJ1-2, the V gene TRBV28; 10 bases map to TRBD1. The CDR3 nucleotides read TGTGCCAGCAGTTTATTCTTCGGGACAGGGGTCGCCACTGGCTACACCTTC. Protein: CASSLFFGTGVATGYTF.